One and the same sample provided the 25 T cell receptor beta chains below, sequenced in a study of T cell responses to AZD1222 COVID-19 vaccine. Method: immunoSEQ multiplex PCR; TCRdb's copy keeps in-frame clones and lacks some. The table records about 85,000 clones, almost 90% of them present only once. The sequencing used peripheral blood, collected on day 0 of MenACWY control vaccination. Source of these receptors: an adult in good health.

The chain combines TRBV5-6 with TRBJ1-6; the match to TRBD1 covers 12 bases. CDR1 and CDR2 (germline): SGHDT, YYEEEE. The V gene end was trimmed by 0 bases and the J gene end by 8 bases; junction bases not matched to a gene: 3. The CDR3 has 16 amino acids. CDR3 region: CASSLGGQGADSPLHF. The CDR3 nucleotides are TGTGCCAGCAGCTTGGGGGGACAGGGGGCTGATTCACCCCTCCACTTT.

This sequence joins TRBV18 and TRBJ1-1; TRBD1 matches 7 bases. The CDR3 sequence is 14 residues long. Germline V gives CDR1 KGHSH, CDR2 LQKENI. V lost 4 bases to trimming and J lost 3 bases; unmatched junction nucleotides: 5. Here the CDR3 reads CASSRLTGDTEAFF. CDR3 in DNA: TGTGCCAGCTCACGCCTTACAGGGGACACTGAAGCTTTCTTT.

The gene calls are TRBV2 and TRBJ1-5; TRBD1 is a possible D gene (6 bases). The V and J ends lost 6 bases and 4 bases respectively, with 10 bases between them. There are 13 residues in the CDR3. Germline CDR1 reads SNHLY; CDR2 reads FYNNEI. CDR3 amino acids: CASSRDKNQPQHF. The CDR3 DNA is TGTGCCAGCAGCCGGGACAAGAATCAGCCCCAGCATTTT.

In its sample, this clone was seen once. The chain combines TRBV7-7 with TRBJ2-2; D is ambiguous. The germline gives CDR1 SSHAT, CDR2 FNYEAQ (reference sequence). The CDR3 is 16 amino acids. V was cut by 3 bases and J by 0 bases, with 11 bases left in between. For the CDR3, the DNA is TGTGCCAGCAGCTTGGGTACACCGGCGAACACCGGGGAGCTGTTTTTT. Its translation: CASSLGTPANTGELFF.

This rearrangement joins TRBV3-1 (or the pseudogene TRBV3-2) to TRBJ1-1; D perhaps matches TRBD1 (5 bases). The CDR3 totals 17 residues. Germline V gene data show CDR1 as LGHDT and CDR2 as YNNKEL (reference sequence). The V end lost 2 bases, the J end lost 3 bases, and 19 bases lay between the germline ends. CDR3 bases: TGTGCCAGCAGCCAAAGGGCCGCGGGGGGAAGGTACACTGAAGCTTTCTTT. Protein sequence: CASSQRAAGGRYTEAFF.

This rearrangement joins TRBV5-5 to TRBJ1-4, with a tentative D call TRBD1 (5 bases). The CDR3 spans 13 residues. V was pared by 9 bases and J by 4 bases, with 13 bases between. Germline V gene lookup returns CDR1 SGHKS and CDR2 YYEKEE (reference sequence). The CDR3 sequence is CATAGTGNEKLFF. CDR3 in DNA: TGTGCCACCGCGGGGACGGGTAATGAAAAACTGTTTTTT.

V is TRBV7-2 and J is TRBJ1-1; D unclear. V lost 0 bases, J lost 2 bases, and 7 bases lay in between. CDR1 and CDR2 (germline): SGHTA, FQGNSA. The CDR3 sequence is 14 residues long. This chain's CDR3 is CASSLAGFNTEAFF. CDR3 nucleotide sequence: TGTGCCAGCAGCTTAGCTGGTTTCAACACTGAAGCTTTCTTT. Supplemented by reference TRBV7-2 and TRBJ1-1, the full variable domain reads GAGVSQSPSNKVTEKGKDVELRCDPISGHTALYWYRQSLGQGLEFLIYFQGNSAPDKSGLPSDRFSAERTGGSVSTLTIQRTQQEDSAVYLCASSLAGFNTEAFFGQGTRLTVV.

The rearrangement joins TRBV7-9 to TRBJ1-1, with D uncertain. This CDR3 has 15 residues. Germline values: CDR1 SEHNR, CDR2 FQNEAQ (reference sequence). V was pared by 1 base and J by 0 bases, with 9 bases between. The CDR3 DNA is TGTGCCAGCAGCTTAGGGGCAGCGTTGAACACTGAAGCTTTCTTT. Amino acids: CASSLGAALNTEAFF. Using reference TRBV7-9 and TRBJ1-1 for the parts outside the CDR3, the full variable domain is DTGVSQNPRHKITKRGQNVTFRCDPISEHNRLYWYRQTLGQGPEFLTYFQNEAQLEKSRLLSDRFSAERPKGSFSTLEIQRTEQGDSAMYLCASSLGAALNTEAFFGQGTRLTVV.

The gene calls are TRBV6-5 and TRBJ1-1; D is possibly TRBD1 (5 bases). Germline CDR1 and CDR2: MNHEY and SVGAGI. V was pared by 2 bases and J by 3 bases, with 13 bases between. CDR3 length equals 15 residues. In DNA form, the CDR3 reads TGTGCCAGCAGTTACACGGGACTCCATCACACTGAAGCTTTCTTT. Protein product: CASSYTGLHHTEAFF.

V gene TRBV19 combines with J gene TRBJ2-4; the D is unclear. The CDR3 totals 12 residues. Germline V lookup: CDR1 LNHDA, CDR2 SQIVND (reference sequence). Trimming stripped 5 bases from V and 7 bases from J, with 9 bases between. The CDR3 nucleotides are TGTGCCAGTAGTTTAGCCGGGAACATTCAGTACTTC. Protein sequence: CASSLAGNIQYF. The full variable domain, in which reference TRBV19 and TRBJ2-4 provide the parts outside the CDR3, is DGGITQSPKYLFRKEGQNVTLSCEQNLNHDAMYWYRQDPGQGLRLIYYSQIVNDFQKGDIAEGYSVSREKKESFPLTVTSAQKNPTAFYLCASSLAGNIQYFGAGTRLSVL.

The genes are TRBV5-1 and TRBJ1-1; D unresolved. Trimming shortened V by 4 bases and J by 1 base, and 14 bases separated the two germline ends. The CDR3 totals 15 residues. Germline CDR1 is SGHRS and CDR2 is YFSETQ. Here the CDR3 DNA reads TGCGCCAGCAGCCCCGGGAGGGCGACGAACACTGAAGCTTTCTTT. Translated, it gives CASSPGRATNTEAFF.

V usage is TRBV9 and J usage is TRBJ1-2; tentative D call: TRBD1 (6 bases). Germline values: CDR1 SGDLS, CDR2 YYNGEE. V was trimmed by 0 bases and J by 7 bases, leaving 10 bases between them. The CDR3 covers 13 residues. This CDR3 is CASSVGGQSGYTF. The CDR3 DNA is TGTGCCAGCAGCGTAGGGGGGCAGAGTGGCTACACCTTC.

The genes are TRBV4-2 and TRBJ2-2, with D unclear. Trimming cost V 4 bases and J 2 bases, with 8 bases left between them. CDR3 size: 14 residues. CDR1 is LGHNA and CDR2 is YNFKEQ in the germline V gene. The CDR3 here is CASSLPGNTGELFF. For the CDR3, the DNA is TGTGCCAGCAGCCTACCTGGTAACACCGGGGAGCTGTTTTTT.

This clone showed up just once. The chain has TRBV7-9 and TRBJ2-1; no firm D call. Per the germline V gene, CDR1 is SEHNR and CDR2 is FQNEAQ (reference sequence). V lost 2 bases, J lost 4 bases, and 12 bases lay in between. The CDR3 is made up of 15 amino acids. The CDR3 is CASSLTALGYNEQFF. As DNA, the CDR3 is TGTGCCAGCAGCTTAACGGCCCTGGGGTACAATGAGCAGTTCTTC.

The chain links TRBV4-1 to TRBJ2-3; 15 nucleotides line up with TRBD2. The CDR3 spans 18 residues. The ends lost 4 bases at V and 0 bases at J; junction bases unmatched: 5. Germline V gene sequence: CDR1 MGHRA, CDR2 YSYEKL. DNA of the CDR3: TGCGCCAGCAGCCGAGGGACTAGCGGGGGGCCTAGCACAGATACGCAGTATTTT. Protein: CASSRGTSGGPSTDTQYF.

The rearrangement links TRBV7-8 to TRBJ1-5, with TRBD1 identical over 9 bases. CDR1 and CDR2 from the germline V gene are SGHVS and FQNEAQ. V dropped 5 bases and J dropped 9; count of bases not matched to a gene: 14. The CDR3 contains 16 residues. DNA for the CDR3: TGTGCCAGCAGCCCTCGGACAGGGGAAGGGATCGCGCCCCAGCATTTT. This codes for CASSPRTGEGIAPQHF.

This chain connects TRBV4-2 to TRBJ2-7; tentatively, D is TRBD2 (5 bases). The CDR3 covers 15 residues. Germline-derived CDR1 and CDR2 are LGHNA and YNFKEQ. V was cut by 0 bases and J by 3 bases, with 12 bases left in between. The CDR3 reads CASSQEAAGNYEQYF. The CDR3 DNA sequence: TGTGCCAGCAGCCAAGAGGCAGCCGGGAACTACGAGCAGTACTTC.

This chain joins TRBV4-3 and TRBJ2-3; 7 bases are a match to TRBD1. Germline values: CDR1 LGHNA, CDR2 YSLEER. With 4 bases clipped from V and 2 bases from J, the junction kept 15 bases outside the gene matches. This CDR3 has 18 amino acids. As DNA, the CDR3 is TGCGCCAGCAGCCCAACAAGAGGCGAGACAGGGACCACAGATACGCAGTATTTT. It specifies CASSPTRGETGTTDTQYF.

CDR3 amino acids: CASSSVRGTGELFF. The CDR3 bases are TGTGCCAGCAGCTCAGTCCGGGGCACCGGGGAGCTGTTTTTT. J is TRBJ2-2 and V is TRBV7-2; D is possibly TRBD2 (5 bases). The CDR3 sequence is 14 residues long. Trimming removed 4 bases from V and 4 bases from J, with 10 bases in between. From germline, CDR1 is SGHTA and CDR2 FQGNSA.

This sequence joins TRBV10-2 and TRBJ2-7, with 7 nucleotides matching TRBD1. Trimming removed 3 bases from V and 6 bases from J; junction bases left unmatched: 20. This CDR3 has 18 residues. Per the germline V gene, CDR1 is WSHSY and CDR2 is SAAADI. The CDR3 loop is CASSERQGGFCPLCEQYF. CDR3 sequence (DNA): TGCGCCAGCAGTGAACGACAGGGTGGCTTCTGCCCTCTATGCGAGCAGTACTTC.

Regarding this clone: Germline and junction disagree at one end, which may indicate a read error. The CDR3 DNA reads TGTGCCAGCAGCTTATTCGAAAGGGAGATTTCGAGAGCTTTCTTT. Translating it yields CASSLFEREISRAFF. The chain employs TRBV27 and TRBJ1-1; D gene unclear. CDR3 length: 15 amino acids. Germline V gives CDR1 MNHEY, CDR2 SMNVEV (reference sequence).

The V gene is TRBV7-2, the J gene TRBJ1-4, with TRBD1 identical over 9 bases. The germline V gene has CDR1 SGHTA and CDR2 FQGNSA. J lost 7 bases, V lost 4 bases, and 13 bases had no gene match. The CDR3 sequence is 17 residues long. CDR3 DNA sequence: TGTGCCAGCAGCTCTAGGGGACAGGGTGAGGTCGGTGAAAAACTGTTTTTT. Translation: CASSSRGQGEVGEKLFF.

A remark on this clone: This sample also contains other DNA sequences that code for the same CDR3. The genes are TRBV12-3 or TRBV12-4 and TRBJ2-7; no clear D gene. The CDR3 covers 12 residues. The ends were cut back, 5 bases at V and 2 bases at J, with 7 bases in the middle. CDR3 sequence reads: CASSQGPYEQYF. The CDR3 nucleotides are TGTGCCAGCAGTCAAGGCCCCTACGAGCAGTACTTC.

V and J are TRBV30 and TRBJ1-5, with D possibly being TRBD1 (5 bases). This CDR3 has 15 residues. V was trimmed by 2 bases and J by 6 bases, leaving 17 bases between them. CDR1 GTSNPN and CDR2 SVGIG come from the germline V gene (reference sequence). CDR3 coding DNA: TGTGCCTGGAGTTCCCCGGGACCGTCGGGTCAGCCCCAGCATTTT. It yields the protein CAWSSPGPSGQPQHF.

The chain couples TRBV7-2 to TRBJ2-1; perhaps TRBD1 as D (6 bases). V lost 7 bases to trimming and J lost 1 base, with 14 bases between them. The CDR3 is made up of 15 amino acids. In germline, CDR1 is SGHTA, CDR2 FQGNSA. CDR3 loop: CASNSGAKSYNEQFF. The DNA for the CDR3 is TGTGCCAGCAACTCAGGGGCCAAATCCTACAATGAGCAGTTCTTC.